The subject of this entry is one TCR beta chain. Measured with immunoSEQ multiplex PCR; TCRdb has only the in-frame clones, and not every one. The table shows 79,000 or so clones, with about 93% occurring only once. This record belongs to a study of technical replicates of blood from a handful of donors. Looked up from germline, CDR1 is LGHNT and CDR2 is FRNRAP. This CDR3 region has 16 residues. V dropped 1 base and J dropped 1 base, with 11 bases sitting between them. This receptor was identified in a human donor in good health. Material for sequencing was T cells isolated from PBMCs. V is TRBV12-5 and J is TRBJ1-3; D may be TRBD1 (5 bases). Here the CDR3 reads CASGLAQGSSGNTIYF. In nucleotides, the CDR3 is TGTGCTAGTGGTTTGGCCCAGGGATCTTCTGGAAACACCATATATTTT.